This T cell receptor (beta chain) was sequenced during a study of cytomegalovirus exposure and HLA in healthy donors. Study-wide results and limits: Some segments of the V type, notably TRBV6-2 and TRBV6-3, were excluded as indistinguishable.

Vbeta (60) and Jbeta (13) primers were used in the PCR. Profiled with immunoSEQ multiplex PCR; TCRdb holds only in-frame clones, not every one. This table holds around 100,000 clones, 60% to 75% found once. This clone was seen a handful of times. What it binds is unknown. Trimming took 2 bases from V and 1 from J, leaving 8 bases between them. This CDR3 is 14 amino acids long. Germline V gene lookup returns CDR1 LGHNA and CDR2 YNFKEQ. Sequenced: PBMCs. The TCR originated in a man between 40 and 49 years old in good health and CMV-seropositive. V is TRBV4-2 and J is TRBJ1-1; no definite D call. The chain's CDR3 is CASSQTSSNTEAFF. CDR3 DNA: TGTGCCAGCAGCCAAACTTCGTCGAACACTGAAGCTTTCTTT.